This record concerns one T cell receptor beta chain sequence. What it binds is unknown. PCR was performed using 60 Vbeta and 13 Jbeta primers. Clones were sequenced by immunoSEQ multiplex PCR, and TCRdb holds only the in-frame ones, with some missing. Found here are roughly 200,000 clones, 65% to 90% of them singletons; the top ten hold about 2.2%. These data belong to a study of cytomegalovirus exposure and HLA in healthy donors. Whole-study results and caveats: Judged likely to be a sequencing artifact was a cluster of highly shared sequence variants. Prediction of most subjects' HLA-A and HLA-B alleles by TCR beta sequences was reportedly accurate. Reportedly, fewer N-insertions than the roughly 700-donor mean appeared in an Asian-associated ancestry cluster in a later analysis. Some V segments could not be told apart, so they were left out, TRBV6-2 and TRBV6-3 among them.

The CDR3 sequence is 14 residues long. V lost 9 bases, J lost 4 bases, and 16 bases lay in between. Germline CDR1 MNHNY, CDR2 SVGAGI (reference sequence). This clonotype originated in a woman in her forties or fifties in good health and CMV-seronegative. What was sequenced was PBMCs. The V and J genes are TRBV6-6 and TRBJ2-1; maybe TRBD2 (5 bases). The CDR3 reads CASFTPGKYNEQFF. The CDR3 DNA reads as TGTGCCAGTTTCACCCCGGGGAAGTACAATGAGCAGTTCTTC.